The text below deals with one T cell receptor (beta chain). Sequencing was performed with immunoSEQ multiplex PCR; in TCRdb, only in-frame clones are kept and a portion is missing. The sample holds 150,000 to 200,000 clones, 90% seen once. These data belong to a study of control samples from healthy donors and cancer patients. The V and J ends lost 3 bases and 2 bases respectively, with 14 bases between them. The CDR3 is 16 amino acids. In germline, CDR1 is SGHDT, CDR2 YYEEEE. The receptor was derived from a woman aged 50 to 65 in good health. The sequenced sample was blood. The chain has TRBV5-6 and TRBJ2-2, with D perhaps matching TRBD2 (6 bases). The CDR3 loop reads CASSSYWRGNTGELFF. In nucleotides, the CDR3 is TGTGCCAGCAGCTCCTACTGGCGGGGAAACACCGGGGAGCTGTTTTTT. Full variable domain (missing parts from reference TRBV5-6 and TRBJ2-2): DAGVTQSPTHLIKTRGQQVTLRCSPKSGHDTVSWYQQALGQGPQFIFQYYEEEERQRGNFPDRFSGHQFPNYSSELNVNALLLGDSALYLCASSSYWRGNTGELFFGEGSRLTVL.